This T cell receptor (beta chain) was identified during a study of human T cells and chemical hapten exposure. Time point specified: patch test 3, about 24 weeks after DPC sensitization. Treatment: therapeutic diphenylcyclopropenone sensitization with weekly scalp DPC. It was from unfractionated whole blood that total RNA was extracted. V shed 7 bases and J shed 5 bases, with 23 bases lying between them. Germline assignment: CDR1 DFQATT and CDR2 SNEGSKA (reference sequence). The CDR3 totals 15 residues. TCRdb recomputed calls from the RACE reads with MiXCR, one row per CDR3 protein. The sample has 95,000 to 150,000 distinct CDR3 sequences, about 11% seen once. This clonotype was picked up a small number of times.

The chain is built from TRBV20-1 and TRBJ2-5, with D possibly TRBD2 on 6 matching bases. This specimen consisted of whole blood, obtained in connection with sensitization to the hapten diphenylcyclopropenone (DPC). The clonotype was recovered from a woman between 50 and 59 years old with alopecia areata. Some clones in this sample may be carry-over from other donors' samples. This CDR3 reads CSVDSERALGETQYF. The CDR3 coding sequence is TGCAGTGTAGATAGTGAGCGGGCCCTCGGGGAGACCCAGTACTTC.